This T cell receptor (beta chain) was captured by sequencing in a study of cytotoxic CD8 clonotypes in ibrutinib-treated CLL. Study-wide context: The samples contained about 250,000 productive templates on average. They also contained an average of around 94,000 productive rearrangements.

V dropped 2 bases and J dropped 3; count of bases not matched to a gene: 4. Germline values: CDR1 KGHSH, CDR2 LQKENI. The CDR3 runs 14 residues. Libraries were prepared by immunoSEQ multiplex PCR; TCRdb keeps only in-frame clonotypes and omits some of them. The sample has about 300,000 clones; approximately 79% are singletons. Points on this clone: The antigen remains undetermined.

Whole-study findings and limits: Public clonotypes were seen rarely and were contracted or stable on treatment. Sampling schedules were unmatched across sustained-remission and progressing patients. Clonality measured at baseline exceeded age-matched healthy donors, tracking circulating CD8+ T-cell counts.

This receptor was identified in a human donor with chronic lymphocytic leukemia. The rearrangement uses TRBV18 and TRBJ2-7, with 7 bases aligning to TRBD1. The sequencing here drew on PBMCs, taken at disease progression, from a patient treated with ibrutinib. For the CDR3, the DNA is TGTGCCAGCTCACCAGGGCACAGGGGCTACGAGCAGTACTTC. Amino acids: CASSPGHRGYEQYF.